This T cell receptor beta chain was documented in a study of identical twins. Comments on this clonotype: Its antigen remains unknown.

Template switching added a universal primer binding site, and final cDNA carried unique molecular identifiers. A single record per CDR3 protein comes from TCRdb applying MiXCR to the 5' RACE reads. The table has 640,000 or so distinct CDR3 sequences, approximately 6.1% seen once; the top ten hold 1.5% to 2%. Study-wide results and caveats: Researchers reported excess low generation probability among twin-shared out-of-frame alpha sequences. Beta clonotypes that were abundant in cord blood contained fewer insertions, a pattern absent from memory repertoires.

Trimming took 6 bases from V and 5 from J; bases not matched to a gene: 12. This CDR3 is 18 amino acids long. Germline values: CDR1 SGHAT, CDR2 FQDESV (reference sequence). Healthy Caucasians supplied all donations. This clonotype was obtained from a man younger than 35 in good health. The sequenced sample was naive T cells sorted from blood. The gene calls are TRBV11-1 and TRBJ2-1, with TRBD2 identical over 14 bases. CDR3 region: CASSPGTSGSSVHNEQFF. The CDR3 bases are TGTGCCAGCAGTCCCGGGACTAGCGGGAGTTCCGTCCACAATGAGCAGTTCTTC.